The 3 T cell receptor beta chains below come from one sample, sequenced in a study of T cell responses to AZD1222 COVID-19 vaccine. TCRdb's copy holds only in-frame clones and misses some; the assay was immunoSEQ multiplex PCR. The sample consists of fewer than 180,000 clones, roughly 90% of them appearing once. The material was peripheral blood, obtained 28 days after the second AZD1222 dose. These receptors all come from an adult who received the AZD1222 COVID-19 vaccine.

The chain employs TRBV14 and TRBJ2-1; a possible D gene is TRBD2 (6 bases). Trimming removed 1 base from V and 5 bases from J, with 18 bases in between. CDR3 length: 17 residues. Germline V gene data show CDR1 as SGHDN and CDR2 as FVKESK. The CDR3 DNA is TGTGCCAGCAGCCAAGCCATGCCGGGACTGCAAGACAATGAGCAGTTCTTC. It encodes CASSQAMPGLQDNEQFF.

The V gene is TRBV6-5, the J gene TRBJ2-3; 7 bases match TRBD1. After removal of 6 bases from V and 2 bases from J, the junction contained 8 bases not matched to a gene. Germline-derived CDR1 and CDR2 are MNHEY and SVGAGI. The CDR3 is 15 residues long. This CDR3 is CASRQDRRSTDTQYF. The CDR3 DNA reads as TGTGCCAGCAGACAGGACAGGCGCTCCACAGATACGCAGTATTTT.

CDR3 residues: CASSLIGGNQPQHF. The CDR3 DNA is TGTGCCAGCAGCTTAATAGGGGGCAATCAGCCCCAGCATTTT. The chain has TRBV7-9 and TRBJ1-5; weak D call: TRBD1 (5 bases). The V end lost 2 bases, the J end lost 2 bases, and 7 bases lay between the germline ends. The CDR3 is made up of 14 amino acids. Germline-derived CDR1 and CDR2 are SEHNR and FQNEAQ (reference sequence).